This TCR beta chain originates from a study of blood T cells in healthy people across ages. Notes on this clonotype: Antigen specificity is unknown.

Study-wide results and limits: It was not possible, with unsorted PBMCs, to conclusively compare naive and antigen-experienced cells. Estimated diversity, derived from one million T cells, was regarded as an underestimate.

The junction had 6 bases not matched to a gene; V was cut back by 6 bases and J by 7 bases. The CDR3 runs 13 residues. Germline assignment: CDR1 ENHRY and CDR2 SYGVKD. A J-beta primer mix and a sample-barcoded 5' primer were used in a second PCR of about 7 to 11 cycles. One entry per CDR3 protein, called by TCRdb with MiXCR from the 5' RACE reads. There are about 760,000 distinct CDR3 sequences in the sample; more than 55% occur only once, and roughly 24% lies in the top ten. V gene TRBV10-3 combines with J gene TRBJ2-1; 7 nucleotides agree with TRBD2. The TCR comes from a man aged 35-49 years in good health. Sequencing was carried out using blood. CDR3: CAIREALANEQFF. The CDR3, as DNA: TGTGCCATCAGGGAGGCACTAGCGAATGAGCAGTTCTTC.